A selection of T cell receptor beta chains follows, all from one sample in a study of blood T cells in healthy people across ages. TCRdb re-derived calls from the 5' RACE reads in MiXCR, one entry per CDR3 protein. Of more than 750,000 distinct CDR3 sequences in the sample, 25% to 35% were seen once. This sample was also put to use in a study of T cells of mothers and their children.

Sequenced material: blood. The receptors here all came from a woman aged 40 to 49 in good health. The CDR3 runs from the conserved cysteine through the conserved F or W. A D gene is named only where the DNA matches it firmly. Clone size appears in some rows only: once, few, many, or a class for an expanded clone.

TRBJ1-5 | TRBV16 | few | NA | TGTGCCAGCAGCCAACGGGGGGGTTCCAATCAGCCCCAGCATTTT | CASSQRGGSNQPQHF
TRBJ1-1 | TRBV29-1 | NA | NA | TGCAGCGTTGAAGGGGGGGTCGACACTGAAGCTTTCTTT | CSVEGGVDTEAFF
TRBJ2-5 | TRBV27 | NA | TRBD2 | TGTGCCAGCAGTTTCAGGAGCGGGGGGGCGGGTGAGACCCAGTACTTC | CASSFRSGGAGETQYF
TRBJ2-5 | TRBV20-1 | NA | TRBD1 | TGCAGTGCAGAGACAGGGGGCCCAGAGACCCAGTACTTC | CSAETGGPETQYF
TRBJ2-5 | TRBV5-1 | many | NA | TGCGCCAGCAGCCCCTGGTCGGAGGAGACCCAGTACTTC | CASSPWSEETQYF
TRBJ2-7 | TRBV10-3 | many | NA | TGTGCCATCAGTGAGTCCAGCGGACCCTACGAGCAGTACTTC | CAISESSGPYEQYF
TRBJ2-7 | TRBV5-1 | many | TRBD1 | TGCGCCAGCAGCTCTCGGACAGGCTACTACGAGCAGTACTTC | CASSSRTGYYEQYF
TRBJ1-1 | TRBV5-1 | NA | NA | TGCGCCAGCAGTGATGACAGTATGAACACTGAAGCTTTCTTT | CASSDDSMNTEAFF
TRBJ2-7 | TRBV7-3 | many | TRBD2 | TGTGCCAGCAGCTTCGGGACTAGCGGGACCTACGAGCAGTACTTC | CASSFGTSGTYEQYF
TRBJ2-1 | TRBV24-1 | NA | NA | TGTGCCACCAGTGATGAAGGGAGTGAGCAGTTCTTC | CATSDEGSEQFF
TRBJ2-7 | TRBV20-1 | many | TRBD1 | TGCAGTGCTAGCGGATGGGACAGGGAATACGGCAACTCCTACGAGCAGTACTTC | CSASGWDREYGNSYEQYF
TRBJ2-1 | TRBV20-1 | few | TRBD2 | TGCAGTGCTAGAGGTCTAGCGGGGGGGCTGAGCTCCTACAATGAGCAGTTCTTC | CSARGLAGGLSSYNEQFF
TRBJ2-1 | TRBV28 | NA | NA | TGTGCCACCCACTCCGCCCAGCAGTTCTTC | CATHSAQQFF
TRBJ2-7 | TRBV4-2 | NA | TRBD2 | TGTGCCAGCAGCCCCCCGCGGGGCGGGGGTTACTACGAGCAGTACTTC | CASSPPRGGGYYEQYF
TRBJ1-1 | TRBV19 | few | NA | TGTGCCAGTAGTCACCGGACAGTTCTAGTAGGAGCTTTCTTT | CASSHRTVLVGAFF
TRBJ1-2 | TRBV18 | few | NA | TGTGCCAGCTCACCACCCCAAGGCCTTAACTATGGCTACACCTTC | CASSPPQGLNYGYTF
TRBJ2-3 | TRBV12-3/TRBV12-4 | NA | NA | TGTGCCAGCAGTTTTAGGCTAGCCCGAGATACGCAGTATTTT | CASSFRLARDTQYF
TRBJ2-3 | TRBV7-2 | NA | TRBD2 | TGTGCCAGCAGCTTAGCCCCGGACAGGTTGCTGACGGGGACTAGCGGGACAGATACGCAGTATTTT | CASSLAPDRLLTGTSGTDTQYF
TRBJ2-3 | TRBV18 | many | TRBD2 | TGTGCCAGCTCACCACCTCGACTAGCGCGCACAGATACGCAGTATTTT | CASSPPRLARTDTQYF
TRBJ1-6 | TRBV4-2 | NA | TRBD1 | TGTGCCAGCAGCCAGGAACAGGGGATTGGTGCACCCCTCCACTTT | CASSQEQGIGAPLHF
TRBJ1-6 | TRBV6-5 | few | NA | TGTGCCAGCAGTTCGACTGAGTTGGGGCCCCTCCACTTT | CASSSTELGPLHF